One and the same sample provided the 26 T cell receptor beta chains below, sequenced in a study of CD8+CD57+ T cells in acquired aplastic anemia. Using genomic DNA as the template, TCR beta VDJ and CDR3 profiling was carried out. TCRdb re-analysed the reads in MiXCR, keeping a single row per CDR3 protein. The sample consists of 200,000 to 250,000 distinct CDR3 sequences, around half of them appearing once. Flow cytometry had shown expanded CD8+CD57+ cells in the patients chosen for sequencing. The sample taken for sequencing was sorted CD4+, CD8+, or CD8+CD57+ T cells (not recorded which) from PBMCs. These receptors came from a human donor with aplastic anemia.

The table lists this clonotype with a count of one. The CDR3, as DNA: TGTGCCATCAGGGGGGACAGCGGCTATGGCTACACCTTC. Its protein is CAIRGDSGYGYTF. The chain is built from TRBV10-3 and TRBJ1-2, with 7 positions matching TRBD1. The CDR3 runs to 13 residues. The V and J ends lost 6 bases and 4 bases, in that order; junction bases with no gene match: 5. CDR1 ENHRY and CDR2 SYGVKD come from the germline V gene.

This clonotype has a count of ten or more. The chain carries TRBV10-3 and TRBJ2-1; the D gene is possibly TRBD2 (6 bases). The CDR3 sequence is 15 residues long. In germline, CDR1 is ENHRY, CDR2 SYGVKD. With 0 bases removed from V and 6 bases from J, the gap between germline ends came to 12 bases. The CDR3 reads CAISESPDYSNEQFF. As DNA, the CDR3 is TGTGCCATCAGTGAGTCACCGGACTACTCCAATGAGCAGTTCTTC.

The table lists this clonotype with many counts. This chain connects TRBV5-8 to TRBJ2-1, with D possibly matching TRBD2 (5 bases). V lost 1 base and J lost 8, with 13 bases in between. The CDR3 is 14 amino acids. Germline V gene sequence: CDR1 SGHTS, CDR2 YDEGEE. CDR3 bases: TGTGCCAGCAGCTTGCTCGGGGTGGGCGATGAGCAGTTCTTC. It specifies CASSLLGVGDEQFF.

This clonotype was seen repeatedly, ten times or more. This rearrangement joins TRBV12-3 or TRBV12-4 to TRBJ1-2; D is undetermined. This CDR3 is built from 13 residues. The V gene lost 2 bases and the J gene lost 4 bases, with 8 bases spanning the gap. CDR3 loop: CASSLWVGYGYTF. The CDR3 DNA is TGTGCCAGCAGTTTATGGGTTGGCTATGGCTACACCTTC.

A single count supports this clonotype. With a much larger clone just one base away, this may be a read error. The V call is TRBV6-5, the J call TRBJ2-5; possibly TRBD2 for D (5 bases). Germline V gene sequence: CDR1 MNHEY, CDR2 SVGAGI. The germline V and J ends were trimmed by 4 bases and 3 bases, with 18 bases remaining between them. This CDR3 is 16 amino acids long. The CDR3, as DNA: TGTGCCAGCAGTTCCCCTCCGGGGTACGATGAAGAGACCCAGTACTTC. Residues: CASSSPPGYDEETQYF.

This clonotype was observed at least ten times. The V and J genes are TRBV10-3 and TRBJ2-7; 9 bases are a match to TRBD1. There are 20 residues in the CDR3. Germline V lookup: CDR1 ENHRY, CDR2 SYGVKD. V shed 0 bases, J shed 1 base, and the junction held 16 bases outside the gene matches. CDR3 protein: CAISESLTGGGQGRSYEQYF. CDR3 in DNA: TGTGCCATCAGTGAGTCACTTACGGGTGGGGGACAGGGAAGATCCTACGAGCAGTACTTC.

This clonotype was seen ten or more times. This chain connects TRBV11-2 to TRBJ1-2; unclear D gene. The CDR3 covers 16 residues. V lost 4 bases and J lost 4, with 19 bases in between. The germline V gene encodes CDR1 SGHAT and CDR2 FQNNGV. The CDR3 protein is CASSSFPRKASYGYTF. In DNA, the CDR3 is TGTGCCAGCAGCTCCTTCCCACGTAAAGCCTCCTATGGCTACACCTTC.

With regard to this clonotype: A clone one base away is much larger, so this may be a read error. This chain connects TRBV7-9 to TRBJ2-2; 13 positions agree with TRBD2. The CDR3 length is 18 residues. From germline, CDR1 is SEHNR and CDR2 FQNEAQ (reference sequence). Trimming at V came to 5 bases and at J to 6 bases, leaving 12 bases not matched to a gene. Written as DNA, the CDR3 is TGTGCCAGCAGCCCTTCTAGGACCGGACTAGCGGGAGCCGGGGAGCTGTTTTTT. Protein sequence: CASSPSRTGLAGAGELFF.

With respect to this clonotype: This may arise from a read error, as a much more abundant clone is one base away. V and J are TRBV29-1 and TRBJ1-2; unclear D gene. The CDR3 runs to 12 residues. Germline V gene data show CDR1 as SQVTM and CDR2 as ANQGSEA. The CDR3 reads CSVEGEIYGYTF. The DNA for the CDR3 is TGCAGCGTGGAGGGAGAAATCTATGGCTATACCTTC.

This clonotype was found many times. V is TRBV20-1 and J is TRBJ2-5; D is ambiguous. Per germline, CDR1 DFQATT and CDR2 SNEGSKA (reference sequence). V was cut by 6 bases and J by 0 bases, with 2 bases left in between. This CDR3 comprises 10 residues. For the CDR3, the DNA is TGCAGTGCAGACCAAGAGACCCAGTACTTC. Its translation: CSADQETQYF.

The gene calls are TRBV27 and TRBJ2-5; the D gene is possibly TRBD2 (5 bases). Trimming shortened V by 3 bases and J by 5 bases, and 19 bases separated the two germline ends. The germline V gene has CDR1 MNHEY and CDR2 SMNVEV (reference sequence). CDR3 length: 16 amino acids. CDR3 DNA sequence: TGTGCCAGCAGTTTTAGACCGGCAGGCCGAGGGGAGACCCAGTACTTC. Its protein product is CASSFRPAGRGETQYF.

CDR3 protein: CSVDFGTAQYF. For the CDR3, the DNA is TGCAGCGTTGATTTTGGGACAGCTCAGTACTTC. The chain links TRBV29-1 to TRBJ2-7; 7 bases are shared with TRBD1. This CDR3 has 11 residues. CDR1 is SQVTM and CDR2 is ANQGSEA in the germline V gene. The V segment lost 3 bases and the J segment 10 bases; nucleotides outside the gene matches: 6.

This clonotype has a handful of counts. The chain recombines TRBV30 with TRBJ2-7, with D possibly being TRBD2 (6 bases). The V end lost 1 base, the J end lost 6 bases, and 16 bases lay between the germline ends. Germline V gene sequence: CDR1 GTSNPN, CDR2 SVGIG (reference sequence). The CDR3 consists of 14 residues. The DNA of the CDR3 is TGTGCCTGGAGTGCGGTGGGAGGTATATCCGAGCAGTACTTC. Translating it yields CAWSAVGGISEQYF.

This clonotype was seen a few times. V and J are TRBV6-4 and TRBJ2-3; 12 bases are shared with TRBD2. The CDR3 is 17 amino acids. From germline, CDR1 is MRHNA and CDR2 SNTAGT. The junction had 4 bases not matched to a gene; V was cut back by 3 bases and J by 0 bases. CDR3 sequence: CASSEQGTSGSTDTQYF. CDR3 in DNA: TGTGCCAGCAGTGAGCAAGGGACTAGCGGGAGCACAGATACGCAGTATTTT.

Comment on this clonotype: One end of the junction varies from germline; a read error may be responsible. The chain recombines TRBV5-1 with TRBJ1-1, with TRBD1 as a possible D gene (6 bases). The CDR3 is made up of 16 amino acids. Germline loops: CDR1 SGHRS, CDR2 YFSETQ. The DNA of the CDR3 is TGTGCCAGCAGAGAGGGGACAAAGATCCTGAACACTGAAGCTTTCTTT. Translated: CASREGTKILNTEAFF.

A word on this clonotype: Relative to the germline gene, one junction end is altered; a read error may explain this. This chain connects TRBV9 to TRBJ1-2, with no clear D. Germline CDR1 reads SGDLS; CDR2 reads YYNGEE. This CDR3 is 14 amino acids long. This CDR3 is CAGSSSGGDYGYTF. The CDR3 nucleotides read TGTGCCGGCAGCTCCAGTGGCGGAGACTATGGCTACACCTTC.

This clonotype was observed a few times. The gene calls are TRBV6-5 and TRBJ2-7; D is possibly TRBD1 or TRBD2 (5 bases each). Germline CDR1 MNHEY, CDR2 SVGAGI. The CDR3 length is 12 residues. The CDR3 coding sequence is TGTGCCAGCCCTGTTATGTGGGGGATGCACAAGGTC. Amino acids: CASPVMWGMHKV.

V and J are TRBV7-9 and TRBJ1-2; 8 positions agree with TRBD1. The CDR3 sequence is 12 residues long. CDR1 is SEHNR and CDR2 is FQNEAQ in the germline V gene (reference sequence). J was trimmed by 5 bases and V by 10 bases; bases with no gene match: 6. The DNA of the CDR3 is TGTGCCACCTCGGGACAGGTATATGGCTACACCTTC. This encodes CATSGQVYGYTF.

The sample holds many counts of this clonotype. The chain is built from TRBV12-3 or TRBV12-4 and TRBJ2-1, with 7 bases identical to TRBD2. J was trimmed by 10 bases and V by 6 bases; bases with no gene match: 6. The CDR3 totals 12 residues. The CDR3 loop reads CASSDGGGEQFF. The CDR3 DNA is TGTGCCAGCAGCGATGGGGGAGGGGAGCAGTTCTTC.

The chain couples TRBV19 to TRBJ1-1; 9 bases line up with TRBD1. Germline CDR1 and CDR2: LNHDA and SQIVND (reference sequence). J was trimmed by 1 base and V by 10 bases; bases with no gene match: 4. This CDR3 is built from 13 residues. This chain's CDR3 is CAIRDRANTEAFF. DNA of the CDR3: TGTGCCATCAGGGACAGGGCGAACACTGAAGCTTTCTTT.

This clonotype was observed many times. CDR3 residues: CASSQGSHYEQYF. CDR3 bases: TGTGCCAGCAGCCAAGGGTCCCACTACGAGCAGTACTTC. This rearrangement joins TRBV4-2 to TRBJ2-7; D not certain. This CDR3 region has 13 residues. V lost 1 base to trimming and J lost 3 bases, with 7 bases between them. Germline CDR1 is LGHNA and CDR2 is YNFKEQ.

In DNA, the CDR3 is TGTGCCAGCAGCTTTACAGGGGGCTATGGCTACACCTTC. The encoded protein is CASSFTGGYGYTF. The chain couples TRBV7-2 to TRBJ1-2; 8 bases align to TRBD1. The V segment lost 3 bases and the J segment 4 bases; nucleotides outside the gene matches: 1. The CDR3 runs 13 residues. In germline, CDR1 is SGHTA, CDR2 FQGNSA.

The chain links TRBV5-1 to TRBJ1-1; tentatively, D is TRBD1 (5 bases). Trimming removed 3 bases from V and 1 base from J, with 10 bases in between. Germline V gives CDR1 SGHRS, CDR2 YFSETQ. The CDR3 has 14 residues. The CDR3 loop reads CASSSTTANTEAFF. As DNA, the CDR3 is TGCGCCAGCAGCTCAACGACAGCGAACACTGAAGCTTTCTTT.

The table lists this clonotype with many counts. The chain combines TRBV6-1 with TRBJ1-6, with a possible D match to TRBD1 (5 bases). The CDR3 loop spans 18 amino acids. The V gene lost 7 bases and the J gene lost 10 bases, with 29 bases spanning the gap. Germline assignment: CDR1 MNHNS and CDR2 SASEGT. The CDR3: CASTVWVEGPLGGSPLHF. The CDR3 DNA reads TGTGCCAGCACGGTCTGGGTCGAGGGGCCGCTGGGTGGGTCACCCCTCCACTTT.

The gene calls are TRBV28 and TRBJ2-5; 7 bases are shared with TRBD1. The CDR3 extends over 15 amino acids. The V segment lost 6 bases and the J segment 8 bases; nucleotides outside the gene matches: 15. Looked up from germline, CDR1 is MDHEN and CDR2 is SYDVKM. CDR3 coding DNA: TGTGCCAGCAGGGGGAAAATGGGACAGCGAGAAACCCAGTACTTC. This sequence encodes CASRGKMGQRETQYF.

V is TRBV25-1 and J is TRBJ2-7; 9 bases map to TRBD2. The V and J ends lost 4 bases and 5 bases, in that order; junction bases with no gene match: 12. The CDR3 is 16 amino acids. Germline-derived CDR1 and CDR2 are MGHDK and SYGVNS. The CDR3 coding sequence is TGTGCCAGCAGTGGGCCTTTAGCGGGAGTTAGGGACGAGCAGTACTTC. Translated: CASSGPLAGVRDEQYF.